This T cell receptor beta chain was recorded in a study of cytomegalovirus exposure and HLA in healthy donors. With 60 Vbeta and 13 Jbeta primers, the PCR was carried out. The table came from immunoSEQ multiplex PCR; TCRdb's copy has only in-frame clones and leaves some out. The sample has 190,000 or so clones; 75% to 90% are singletons. Trimming pared 0 bases from V and 2 bases from J, leaving 7 bases between. The CDR3 runs to 14 residues. The germline gives CDR1 SGHTS, CDR2 YDEGEE. The specimen sequenced was PBMCs. The TCR originated in a woman in her forties or fifties in good health and CMV-seropositive. The chain links TRBV5-8 to TRBJ2-3; D is undetermined. CDR3 nucleotide sequence: TGTGCCAGCAGCTTGGGACAAGTCACAGATACGCAGTATTTT. It specifies CASSLGQVTDTQYF. The variable domain in full, with the rest retrieved from reference TRBV5-8 and TRBJ2-3, is EAGVTQSPTHLIKTRGQQATLRCSPISGHTSVYWYQQALGLGLQFLLWYDEGEERNRGNFPPRFSGRQFPNYSSELNVNALELEDSALYLCASSLGQVTDTQYFGPGTRLTVL.